This TCR beta chain was documented in a study of T cell responses to AZD1222 COVID-19 vaccine. General study points: White British ancestry dominated among donors, who included more females, and clonal diversity was possibly underestimated. Spike-specific TCR breadth and depth went up after people got two AZD1222 doses. The study identified only six AZD1222 recipients as seropositive at baseline.

About this clone: Antigen unknown.

Repertoires were generated with immunoSEQ multiplex PCR, while TCRdb's copy carries only in-frame clones and drops some. The sample records under 80,000 clones, roughly 78% being singletons. The clonotype comes from an adult in good health. Sample: peripheral blood, taken on day 0 of MenACWY control vaccination.

The CDR3 DNA sequence: TGTGCCAGCAGTTATTCGAAGAACACTGAAGCTTTCTTT. Amino acid sequence: CASSYSKNTEAFF. V gene TRBV6-5 combines with J gene TRBJ1-1, with D unclear. The length of the CDR3 is 13 residues. Germline CDR1 is MNHEY and CDR2 is SVGAGI. Trimming shortened V by 3 bases and J by 1 base, and 6 bases separated the two germline ends.